The 4 T cell receptor beta chains below come from one sample, sequenced in a study of radiation and T cells in renal cell carcinoma (dated by TCRdb to 2018 to 2020). Receptor libraries were prepared by the immunoSEQ multiplex PCR assay. TCRdb limited this immuneACCESS table to in-frame rearrangements with V and J called. A share of clones is missing; checked studies link under half to unresolved V genes, and the rest is unexplained. The sample records around 64,000 clones, approximately 84% of which are singletons. Together, the top ten hold approximately 6.8% of the sample. Taken with the paper, the label for time point translates to: baseline pretreatment blood. In light of the paper, this sample's treatment or condition label describes: 15 Gy SBRT to primary tumor, nephrectomy 4 weeks later. The starting material was blood, obtained from a patient whose treatment included radiotherapy and nephrectomy. The receptors were sampled from a man in his sixties with renal cell carcinoma.

This chain uses TRBV7-2 with TRBJ2-2; D gene ambiguous. V lost 5 bases and J lost 2, with 15 bases in between. The CDR3 extends over 16 amino acids. The germline V gene encodes CDR1 SGHTA and CDR2 FQGNSA. For the CDR3, the DNA is TGTGCCAGCAGCGTAGTCGGTAGCAGTAACACCGGGGAGCTGTTTTTT. This translates into CASSVVGSSNTGELFF. Combining the CDR3 with reference TRBV7-2 and TRBJ2-2 gives the whole variable domain GAGVSQSPSNKVTEKGKDVELRCDPISGHTALYWYRQSLGQGLEFLIYFQGNSAPDKSGLPSDRFSAERTGGSVSTLTIQRTQQEDSAVYLCASSVVGSSNTGELFFGEGSRLTVL.

The chain is built from TRBV5-1 and TRBJ1-2; perhaps TRBD1 as D (5 bases). Trimming left V 5 bases short and J 4 bases short, with 21 bases between. Germline V gene sequence: CDR1 SGHRS, CDR2 YFSETQ. This CDR3 spans 16 amino acids. CDR3 sequence (DNA): TGCGCCAGCAGTCCCCAGGGTCCCCAAGATTTCTATGGCTACACCTTC. Amino acids: CASSPQGPQDFYGYTF. The complete variable domain, with remaining parts taken from reference TRBV5-1 and TRBJ1-2, reads KAGVTQTPRYLIKTRGQQVTLSCSPISGHRSVSWYQQTPGQGLQFLFEYFSETQRNKGNFPGRFSGRQFSNSRSEMNVSTLELGDSALYLCASSPQGPQDFYGYTFGSGTRLTVV.

This chain links TRBV19 with TRBJ1-2; D remains ambiguous. Trimming left V 4 bases short and J 3 bases short, with 15 bases between. The CDR3 runs to 15 residues. Germline V gene sequence: CDR1 LNHDA, CDR2 SQIVND (reference sequence). CDR3 in DNA: TGTGCCAGTAGTAGAGCCACTTCCGGAGACTATGGCTACACCTTC. It codes for CASSRATSGDYGYTF.

This clone was seen a few times. The chain carries TRBV4-3 and TRBJ1-2, with 9 bases identical to TRBD1. The CDR3 runs 18 residues. Germline-derived CDR1 and CDR2 are LGHNA and YSLEER. The V and J ends lost 0 bases and 4 bases, in that order; junction bases with no gene match: 12. The CDR3 DNA follows: TGCGCCAGCAGCCAAGAGAGGGATACCGGGACAGGGACCTATGGCTACACCTTC. Its protein is CASSQERDTGTGTYGYTF.